One sample yielded the 5 T cell receptor beta chains listed below, sequenced in a study of blood T cell repertoires in COVID-19. Clones were sequenced by immunoSEQ multiplex PCR, and TCRdb holds only the in-frame ones, with some missing. Here the sample spans 110,000 to 150,000 clones, around 87% being singletons. Sequencing was done on a sample of PBMCs or T cells enriched from blood (not recorded which). The receptors derive from a man between 60 and 75 years old who had recovered from COVID-19.

This clone was found a few times. This rearrangement joins TRBV2 to TRBJ2-1, with D perhaps TRBD1 (6 bases). The CDR3 spans 15 residues. Germline V CDR1 and CDR2: SNHLY, FYNNEI. The ends were cut back, 4 bases at V and 4 bases at J, with 14 bases in the middle. The CDR3 reads CASSANRALYNEQFF. In DNA, the CDR3 is TGTGCCAGCAGTGCAAACAGGGCCCTATACAATGAGCAGTTCTTC.

The chain recombines TRBV6-6 with TRBJ1-6; D is possibly TRBD1 (6 bases). Germline values: CDR1 MNHNY, CDR2 SVGAGI (reference sequence). V was cut by 5 bases and J by 7 bases, with 12 bases left in between. The CDR3 covers 14 residues. The CDR3 here is CASSVQGGNSPLHF. CDR3 sequence (DNA): TGTGCCAGCAGTGTACAGGGTGGGAATTCACCCCTCCACTTT.

The chain recombines TRBV7-9 with TRBJ2-7; 7 bases map to TRBD2. This CDR3 comprises 15 residues. V gave up 2 bases and J gave up 2 bases; unmatched junction bases: 6. The V gene's germline CDR1 is SEHNR and CDR2 FQNEAQ (reference sequence). The CDR3 nucleotides read TGTGCCAGCAGCTTAACGGGACTACTCACCTACGAGCAGTACTTC. It yields the protein CASSLTGLLTYEQYF. The variable domain in full, with the rest retrieved from reference TRBV7-9 and TRBJ2-7, is DTGVSQNPRHKITKRGQNVTFRCDPISEHNRLYWYRQTLGQGPEFLTYFQNEAQLEKSRLLSDRFSAERPKGSFSTLEIQRTEQGDSAMYLCASSLTGLLTYEQYFGPGTRLTVT.

The sample holds a few counts of this clone. The chain recombines TRBV2 with TRBJ2-7; D may be TRBD2 (6 bases). V shed 7 bases and J shed 2 bases, with 15 bases lying between them. The CDR3 has 14 residues. Germline V gives CDR1 SNHLY, CDR2 FYNNEI. CDR3 bases: TGTGCCAGCAAGGTAGCGGAAAGTACCTACGAGCAGTACTTC. This sequence encodes CASKVAESTYEQYF.

CDR3 sequence reads: CASSKTGGEQPQHF. Here the CDR3 DNA reads TGTGCCAGCAGTAAGACAGGGGGCGAACAGCCCCAGCATTTT. The V and J genes are TRBV2 and TRBJ1-5, with 10 bases fitting TRBD1. The ends lost 5 bases at V and 7 bases at J; junction bases unmatched: 5. The CDR3 loop spans 14 amino acids. CDR1 is SNHLY and CDR2 is FYNNEI in the germline V gene.